The sequence of this T cell receptor beta chain was determined in a study of T cell changes during pregnancy in multiple sclerosis. Sequencing was performed with immunoSEQ multiplex PCR; in TCRdb, only in-frame clones are kept and a portion is missing. The table records tens of thousands of clones, 94% of them present only once. Germline lookup yields CDR1 SNHLY and CDR2 FYNNEI. The length of the CDR3 is 11 residues. Trimming stripped 7 bases from V and 6 bases from J, with 10 bases between. The starting material was CD4+ T cells from peripheral blood mononuclear cells, obtained after pregnancy. The V and J genes are TRBV2 and TRBJ2-7; D is unresolved. This sequence was found in a female donor with multiple sclerosis, enrolled in a pregnancy study. The CDR3 is CASTARSEQYF. The CDR3 bases are TGTGCCAGCACGGCTAGATCCGAGCAGTACTTC. Complete variable domain (other parts from reference TRBV2 and TRBJ2-7): EPEVTQTPSHQVTQMGQEVILRCVPISNHLYFYWYRQILGQKVEFLVSFYNNEISEKSEIFDDQFSVERPDGSNFTLKIRSTKLEDSAMYFCASTARSEQYFGPGTRLTVT.